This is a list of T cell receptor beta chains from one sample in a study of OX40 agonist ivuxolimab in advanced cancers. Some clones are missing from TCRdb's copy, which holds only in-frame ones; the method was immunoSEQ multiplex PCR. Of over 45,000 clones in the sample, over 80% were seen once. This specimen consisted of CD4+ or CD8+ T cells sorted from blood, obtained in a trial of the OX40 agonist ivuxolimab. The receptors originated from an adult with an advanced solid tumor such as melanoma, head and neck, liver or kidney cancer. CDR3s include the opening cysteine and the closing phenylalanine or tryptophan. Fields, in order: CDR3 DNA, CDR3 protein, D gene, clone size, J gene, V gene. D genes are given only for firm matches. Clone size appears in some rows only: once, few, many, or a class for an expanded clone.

TGTGCCAGCAGTAAAAGACAGGGCTCCTACGAGCAGTACTTC,CASSKRQGSYEQYF,TRBD1,.,TRBJ2-7,TRBV27
TGTGCCTGGAGTGAGAAAAGGTTCCCCTACGAGCAGTACTTC,CAWSEKRFPYEQYF,.,.,TRBJ2-7,TRBV30
TGTGCCAGCAGTAACCAAGGAAGCTATGGCTACACCTTC,CASSNQGSYGYTF,.,.,TRBJ1-2,TRBV6-5
TGTGCCAGCAGTGGGGGGCCAGGGGGCTTACAGCCCCAGCATTTT,CASSGGPGGLQPQHF,TRBD1,.,TRBJ1-5,TRBV6-1
TGTGCCACCAGCAGAGATCTCCAGGGAATGAGGGAAAAACTGTTTTTT,CATSRDLQGMREKLFF,.,once,TRBJ1-4,TRBV15
TGTGCCAGCAGCTTAGCTTGGCAGGGTGGGACTGAAGCTTTCTTT,CASSLAWQGGTEAFF,.,.,TRBJ1-1,TRBV7-2
TGTGCCAGCACCGTAGAGGCGGGACAGGGGAACCACAATGAGCAGTTCTTC,CASTVEAGQGNHNEQFF,TRBD1,.,TRBJ2-1,TRBV7-9
TGCGCCAGCAGCTTGGGTTTCCAGGGAGATGAGCAGTTCTTC,CASSLGFQGDEQFF,.,.,TRBJ2-1,TRBV5-1
TGTGCCAGTAGTATACCGGGACGGACGAACACCGGGGAGCTGTTTTTT,CASSIPGRTNTGELFF,.,.,TRBJ2-2,TRBV19
TGTGCCAGCAGCCACGGGTTCACTGAAGCTTTCTTT,CASSHGFTEAFF,.,.,TRBJ1-1,TRBV14
TGTGCCAGTACTGAGAGAGGGGCCCAGTACTTC,CASTERGAQYF,.,few,TRBJ2-5,TRBV19
TGTGCCAGCAGCTTGGGCCCAAAGGCGGGGGCCCAAGAGACCCAGTACTTC,CASSLGPKAGAQETQYF,.,.,TRBJ2-5,TRBV5-4
TGCGCCAGCAGCTTGGGACTAGCGGGAGGGTGGACAGATACGCAGTATTTT,CASSLGLAGGWTDTQYF,TRBD2,.,TRBJ2-3,TRBV5-1
TGTGCCAGCAGCGGAGGGCGGACCTACGAGCAGTACTTC,CASSGGRTYEQYF,.,.,TRBJ2-7,TRBV7-9
TGTGCCAGCAGTGCTAGGGACTATGGCTACACCTTC,CASSARDYGYTF,.,once,TRBJ1-2,TRBV6-1
TGTGCCAGCAGTTTCCGGGGCGCACCCCTCCACTTT,CASSFRGAPLHF,.,few,TRBJ1-6,TRBV27
TGTGCCAGCAGTAGGGGAACCCCATATGGATATGGCTACACCTTC,CASSRGTPYGYGYTF,.,once,TRBJ1-2,TRBV6-5
TGTGCCAGCAGCTCCCGGGACAGCTCCTACGAGCAGTACTTC,CASSSRDSSYEQYF,TRBD1,.,TRBJ2-7,TRBV11-2
TGTGCCAGCATCAAACGGGGCCCCCCCAAGGACACTGAAGCTTTCTTT,CASIKRGPPKDTEAFF,.,.,TRBJ1-1,TRBV7-9
TGTGCCAGCAGCGATGGGACTAGCGACACCGGGGAGCTGTTTTTT,CASSDGTSDTGELFF,TRBD2,.,TRBJ2-2,TRBV9
TGTGCCAGCAGCCAAAGACTAGCGGCTACCTACGAGCAGTACTTC,CASSQRLAATYEQYF,TRBD2,.,TRBJ2-7,TRBV7-9
TGTGCCAGCAGTCTTGGAGTGAATTCTGGGGCCAACGTCCTGACTTTC,CASSLGVNSGANVLTF,.,.,TRBJ2-6,TRBV7-9
TGTGCCAGTAGTCGCAAGAGGGTAAATGAAAAACTGTTTTTT,CASSRKRVNEKLFF,.,.,TRBJ1-4,TRBV19
TGTGCCAGCAGTTACTCGACCGGGCGAGGCTACACCTTC,CASSYSTGRGYTF,.,.,TRBJ1-2,TRBV6-6
TGTGCCAGCAGCACGGACAGGGACTACGAGCAGTACTTC,CASSTDRDYEQYF,TRBD1,.,TRBJ2-7,TRBV5-8
TGTGCCAGCAGTTACCTAGGGGGCGCCGAGCAGTACTTC,CASSYLGGAEQYF,TRBD1,medium-sized,TRBJ2-7,TRBV6-5
TGTGCCAGCAGTGATGGCGGAGTGAGCTCCTATAATTCACCCCTCCACTTT,CASSDGGVSSYNSPLHF,.,.,TRBJ1-6,TRBV2
TGCGCCAGCAGCTTGACTAGCGGGAGCTACTACGAGCAGTACTTC,CASSLTSGSYYEQYF,TRBD2,.,TRBJ2-7,TRBV5-1
TGCGCCAGCAGCTTCTGGGGGAATGAAAAACTGTTTTTT,CASSFWGNEKLFF,.,.,TRBJ1-4,TRBV5-1
TGTGCCAGCAGCAAAGTACCCTCGAGCTCCTACAATGAGCAGTTCTTC,CASSKVPSSSYNEQFF,.,.,TRBJ2-1,TRBV21-1
TGTGCCAGCAGCTTTGGCAGGGGAGGAACTGAAGCTTTCTTT,CASSFGRGGTEAFF,.,.,TRBJ1-1,TRBV12-1
TGTGCCAGCAGCTTCCCCAGTCCCCGAAGTCGCACAGATACGCAGTATTTT,CASSFPSPRSRTDTQYF,.,.,TRBJ2-3,TRBV5-6